The rows below give T cell receptor beta chains drawn from one sample of a study of blood T cell repertoires in COVID-19. Method: immunoSEQ multiplex PCR; TCRdb's copy keeps in-frame clones and lacks some. The sample includes about 84,000 clones, approximately 86% seen only once; the top ten take under 35%. Sequenced: peripheral blood. These receptors were taken from an elderly woman with acute or convalescent COVID-19. The CDR3 runs from the conserved cysteine through the conserved F or W. Each record gives: clone size, J gene, V gene, D gene, CDR3 protein, CDR3 DNA. The D gene is left open where the match is weak. Rows may omit the clone size; those that give it use once, few, many or a size class.

>-|TRBJ2-7|TRBV20-1|TRBD2
CSGWEGEQYF
TGCAGTGGGTGGGAGGGCGAGCAGTACTTC
>-|TRBJ2-1|TRBV7-3|-
CASSLNPAGDNEQFF
TGTGCCAGCAGCTTAAATCCAGCGGGCGATAATGAGCAGTTCTTC
>-|TRBJ2-7|TRBV27|-
CASRITGTYEQYF
TGTGCCAGCAGAATTACAGGGACCTACGAGCAGTACTTC
>-|TRBJ2-1|TRBV10-3|-
CASWASGRGEQFF
TGTGCCAGTTGGGCGAGCGGTCGGGGGGAGCAGTTCTTC
>-|TRBJ2-1|TRBV24-1|TRBD1
CATSGDRTYNEQFF
TGTGCCACCAGTGGGGACAGGACCTACAATGAGCAGTTCTTC
>-|TRBJ1-1|TRBV18|-
CASSPSVNTEAFF
TGTGCCAGCTCACCATCTGTGAACACTGAAGCTTTCTTT
>few|TRBJ2-7|TRBV2|-
CASTGGLSYEQYF
TGTGCCAGCACCGGGGGGCTCTCCTACGAGCAGTACTTC
>-|TRBJ2-2|TRBV11-2|TRBD1
CASSSDRGVGSRTGELFF
TGTGCCAGCAGCTCAGACAGGGGGGTCGGGAGCCGCACCGGGGAGCTGTTTTTT
>-|TRBJ2-5|TRBV5-4|TRBD2
CASSGSGRSETQYF
TGTGCCAGCAGCGGTAGCGGGAGGAGTGAGACCCAGTACTTC
>-|TRBJ2-1|TRBV4-1|-
CASSQGTGSYNEQFF
TGCGCCAGCAGCCAAGGTACAGGCTCCTACAATGAGCAGTTCTTC
>-|TRBJ1-2|TRBV3-1/TRBV3-2|-
CASSQAGGEYGYTF
TGTGCCAGCAGCCAAGCTGGGGGGGAGTATGGCTACACCTTC
>-|TRBJ2-7|TRBV30|-
CAWSVVSGVEQYF
TGTGCCTGGAGTGTCGTGTCAGGGGTAGAGCAGTACTTC
>once|TRBJ2-7|TRBV6-2/TRBV6-3|-
CASSSGLPYEQYF
TGTGCCAGCAGTTCTGGACTCCCATACGAGCAGTACTTC
>once|TRBJ2-7|TRBV28|TRBD2
CASIPGGNYEQYF
TGTGCCAGCATTCCGGGAGGTAACTACGAGCAGTACTTC
>-|TRBJ2-2|TRBV19|TRBD2
CASMELAGAGTGELFF
TGTGCCAGTATGGAACTAGCGGGGGCTGGCACCGGGGAGCTGTTTTTT
>-|TRBJ2-7|TRBV7-2|TRBD2
CASSLGLAGPYEQYF
TGTGCCAGCAGCTTGGGCCTAGCGGGACCTTACGAGCAGTACTTC
>many|TRBJ2-3|TRBV6-2/TRBV6-3|-
CASSLVSAATQYF
TGTGCCAGCAGTCTCGTTAGCGCCGCTACGCAGTATTTT
>once|TRBJ2-7|TRBV6-5|TRBD2
CASRTGSGRAYEQYF
TGTGCCAGCAGGACAGGTAGCGGGAGGGCCTACGAGCAGTACTTC
>-|TRBJ2-5|TRBV29-1|TRBD1
CSVTGGEETQYF
TGCAGCGTCACAGGGGGTGAGGAGACCCAGTACTTC
>once|TRBJ2-7|TRBV23-1|TRBD1
CASNYRDRSYEQYF
TGCGCCAGCAACTACCGGGACAGGTCCTACGAGCAGTACTTC
>-|TRBJ1-1|TRBV2|-
CASSEVFRNTEAFF
TGTGCCAGCAGTGAAGTCTTCAGGAACACTGAAGCTTTCTTT
>-|TRBJ2-5|TRBV2|-
CASSELEGGAETQYF
TGTGCCAGCAGTGAACTCGAGGGAGGAGCGGAGACCCAGTACTTC
>-|TRBJ2-3|TRBV6-5|-
CASRPSRADTQYF
TGTGCCAGCAGACCCAGCAGGGCAGATACGCAGTATTTT
>-|TRBJ1-1|TRBV5-5|-
CASSLSPGSVHTEAFF
TGTGCCAGCAGCTTGAGTCCAGGCTCGGTGCACACTGAAGCTTTCTTT
>few|TRBJ2-1|TRBV6-2/TRBV6-3|TRBD2
CASSPSGTSSYNEQFF
TGTGCCAGCAGCCCCAGCGGGACTAGCTCCTACAATGAGCAGTTCTTC
>-|TRBJ2-2|TRBV28|TRBD2
CASRSGQGLAGATGELFF
TGTGCCAGCAGGTCCGGCCAGGGACTAGCGGGAGCCACCGGGGAGCTGTTTTTT
>-|TRBJ2-7|TRBV6-2/TRBV6-3|TRBD2
CASSYSLAVNSYEQYF
TGTGCCAGCAGTTACAGCCTAGCGGTTAACTCCTACGAGCAGTACTTC
>once|TRBJ2-1|TRBV28|-
CASRSDGRRGADNEQFF
TGTGCCAGCAGATCGGACGGGCGACGGGGGGCGGACAATGAGCAGTTCTTC
>many|TRBJ2-1|TRBV5-1|TRBD2
CASSLGTSGTDEQFF
TGCGCCAGCAGCTTAGGGACTAGCGGGACCGATGAGCAGTTCTTC
>-|TRBJ2-3|TRBV29-1|TRBD2
CSVVGLAGGTQYF
TGCAGCGTTGTAGGACTAGCGGGAGGGACGCAGTATTTT
>few|TRBJ2-7|TRBV11-2|-
CASSLLDGTVYEQYF
TGTGCCAGCAGCTTACTAGACGGGACTGTCTACGAGCAGTACTTC
>-|TRBJ2-1|TRBV5-1|-
CASSLAGNEQFF
TGCGCCAGCAGCTTGGCCGGCAATGAGCAGTTCTTC
>once|TRBJ2-3|TRBV24-1|TRBD2
CATSDITSGRLDTQYF
TGTGCCACCAGTGATATAACTAGCGGGAGGTTAGATACGCAGTATTTT
>-|TRBJ2-2|TRBV14|TRBD1
CASSQVEDRGTGELFF
TGTGCCAGCAGCCAAGTCGAGGACAGGGGCACCGGGGAGCTGTTTTTT
>-|TRBJ2-7|TRBV5-1|TRBD2
CASSPGLAGAEQYF
TGCGCCAGCAGCCCGGGACTAGCGGGAGCCGAGCAGTACTTC
>-|TRBJ1-4|TRBV7-2|TRBD1
CASSLLTGGNEKLFF
TGTGCCAGCAGCTTACTGACAGGGGGAAATGAAAAACTGTTTTTT
>-|TRBJ2-7|TRBV18|-
CASSPEGDEQYF
TGTGCCAGCTCACCGGAGGGAGACGAGCAGTACTTC
>-|TRBJ2-1|TRBV2|TRBD2
CASSDPSGNNDEQFF
TGTGCCAGCAGTGACCCTAGCGGGAACAACGATGAGCAGTTCTTC
>-|TRBJ2-1|TRBV28|-
CASSLAGQSSYNEQFF
TGTGCCAGCAGTCTAGCCGGACAGTCCTCCTACAATGAGCAGTTCTTC
>-|TRBJ2-7|TRBV10-1|-
CASSESLEGRQYF
TGCGCCAGCAGTGAGTCCTTGGAGGGACGGCAGTACTTC
>-|TRBJ2-7|TRBV15|-
CATSTGTDRRGEYF
TGTGCCACCAGCACAGGCACGGACAGGAGGGGGGAGTACTTC
>few|TRBJ1-1|TRBV6-5|-
CASSSRDWGEAFF
TGTGCCAGCTCCTCCAGGGACTGGGGTGAAGCTTTCTTT